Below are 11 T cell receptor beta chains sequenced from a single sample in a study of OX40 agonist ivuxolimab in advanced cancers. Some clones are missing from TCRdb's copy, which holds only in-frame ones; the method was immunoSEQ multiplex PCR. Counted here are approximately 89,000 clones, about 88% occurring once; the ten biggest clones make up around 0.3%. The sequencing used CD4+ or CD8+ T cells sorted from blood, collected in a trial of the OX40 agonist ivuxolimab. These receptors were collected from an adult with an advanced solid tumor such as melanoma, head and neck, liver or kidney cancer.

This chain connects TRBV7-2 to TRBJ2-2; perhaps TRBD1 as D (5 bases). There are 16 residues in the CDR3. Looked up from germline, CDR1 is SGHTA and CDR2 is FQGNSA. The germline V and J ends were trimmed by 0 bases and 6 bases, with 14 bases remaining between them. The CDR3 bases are TGTGCCAGCAGCTTAGCGGCGGCAGGGATGGCCGGGGAGCTGTTTTTT. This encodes CASSLAAAGMAGELFF.

The CDR3 DNA reads TGTGCCAGCAGCAAGACCCGGGAAGAGACCCAGTACTTC. Residues: CASSKTREETQYF. The V call is TRBV7-2, the J call TRBJ2-5, with D unclear. The CDR3 runs 13 residues. Trimming shortened V by 5 bases and J by 3 bases, and 10 bases separated the two germline ends. The germline CDR1 and CDR2 sequences are SGHTA and FQGNSA.

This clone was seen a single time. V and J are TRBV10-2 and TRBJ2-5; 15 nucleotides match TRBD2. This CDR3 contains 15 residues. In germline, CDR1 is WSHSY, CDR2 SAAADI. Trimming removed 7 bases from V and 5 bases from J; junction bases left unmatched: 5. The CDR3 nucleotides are TGCGCCAGCATGCCAGGGACTAGCGGGGGGGAGACCCAGTACTTC. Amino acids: CASMPGTSGGETQYF.

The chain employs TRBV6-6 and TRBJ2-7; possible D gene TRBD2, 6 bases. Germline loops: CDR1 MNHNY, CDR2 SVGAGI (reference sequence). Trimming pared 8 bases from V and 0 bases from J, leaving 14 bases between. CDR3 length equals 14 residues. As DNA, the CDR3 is TGTGCCAGCGCCCCAGGGAGGAGCTCCTACGAGCAGTACTTC. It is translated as CASAPGRSSYEQYF.

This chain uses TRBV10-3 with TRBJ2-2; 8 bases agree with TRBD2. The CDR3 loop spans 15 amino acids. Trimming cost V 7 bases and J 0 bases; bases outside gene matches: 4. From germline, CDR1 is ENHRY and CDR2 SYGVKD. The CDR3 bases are TGTGCCATCAAGACGGGGGGGCCGAACACCGGGGAGCTGTTTTTT. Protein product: CAIKTGGPNTGELFF.

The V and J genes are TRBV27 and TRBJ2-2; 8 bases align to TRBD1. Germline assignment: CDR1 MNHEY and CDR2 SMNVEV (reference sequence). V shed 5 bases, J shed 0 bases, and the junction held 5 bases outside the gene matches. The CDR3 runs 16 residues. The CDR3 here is CASSLRRGPNTGELFF. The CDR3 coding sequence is TGTGCCAGCAGTCTGCGCAGGGGGCCGAACACCGGGGAGCTGTTTTTT.

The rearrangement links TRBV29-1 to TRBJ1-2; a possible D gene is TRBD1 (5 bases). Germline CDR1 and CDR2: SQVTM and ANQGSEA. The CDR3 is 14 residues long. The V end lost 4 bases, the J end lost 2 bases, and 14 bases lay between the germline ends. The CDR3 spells CSVGGQARNYGYTF. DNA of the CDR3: TGCAGCGTTGGGGGCCAGGCTCGAAACTATGGCTACACCTTC.

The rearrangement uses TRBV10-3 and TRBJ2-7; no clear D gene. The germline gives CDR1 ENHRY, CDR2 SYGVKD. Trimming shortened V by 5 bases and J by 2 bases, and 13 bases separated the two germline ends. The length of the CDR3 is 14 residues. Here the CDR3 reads CAISLMDGAYEQYF. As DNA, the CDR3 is TGTGCCATCAGTTTGATGGACGGTGCCTACGAGCAGTACTTC.

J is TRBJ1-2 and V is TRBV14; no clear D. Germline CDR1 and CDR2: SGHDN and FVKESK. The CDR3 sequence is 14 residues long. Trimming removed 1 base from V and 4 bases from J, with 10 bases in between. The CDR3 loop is CASSQAGMIYGYTF. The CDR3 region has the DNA TGTGCCAGCAGCCAAGCTGGAATGATCTATGGCTACACCTTC.

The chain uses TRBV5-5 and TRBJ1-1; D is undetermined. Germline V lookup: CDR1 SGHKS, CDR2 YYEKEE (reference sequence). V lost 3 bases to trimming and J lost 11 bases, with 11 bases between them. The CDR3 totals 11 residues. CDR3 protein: CASSSDFDAFF. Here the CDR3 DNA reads TGTGCCAGCAGCTCAGATTTCGACGCTTTCTTT.

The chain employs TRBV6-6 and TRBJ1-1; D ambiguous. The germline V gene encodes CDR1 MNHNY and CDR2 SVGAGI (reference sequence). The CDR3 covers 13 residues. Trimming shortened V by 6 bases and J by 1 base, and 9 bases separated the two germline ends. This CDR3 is CASRVRTNTEAFF. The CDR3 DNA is TGTGCCAGCAGGGTCAGGACGAACACTGAAGCTTTCTTT.